The T cell receptor (beta chain) under discussion was sequenced for a study of blood T cells in healthy people across ages. Points from the study as a whole: Per million T cells, TCR beta diversity dropped roughly linearly as age increased.

The germline V gene has CDR1 DFQATT and CDR2 SNEGSKA (reference sequence). The trim removed 0 bases at V and 3 bases at J, leaving 3 bases unmatched. The CDR3 loop spans 15 amino acids. Total RNA extracted from each sample amounted to at least 6 micrograms. Then a second PCR, running roughly 7 to 12 cycles, was carried out with a sample-barcoded 5' primer and a J-beta primer mix. Every cDNA was tagged by a template-switch adaptor with 12 random nucleotides. MiXCR, applied by TCRdb to the 5' RACE reads, yields one record per CDR3 protein. The data contain 2 million or so distinct CDR3 sequences, 49% of them singletons. Points on this clonotype: Its antigen is not known.

This clonotype was obtained from a woman aged 40 to 49 in good health. The genes are TRBV20-1 and TRBJ2-1; TRBD1 aligns across 9 bases. The sample comprised blood. The CDR3 protein is CSARDLTGGYNEQFF. CDR3 coding DNA: TGCAGTGCTAGAGATTTGACAGGGGGCTACAATGAGCAGTTCTTC.